Each of the 31 T cell receptor beta chains below was sequenced from the same sample in a study of T cell responses to AZD1222 COVID-19 vaccine. The protocol was immunoSEQ multiplex PCR, while the TCRdb copy is restricted to in-frame clones and leaves out a portion. The data show about 110,000 clones, with 80% to 90% seen just once and roughly 15% held by the top ten. The sample in question was peripheral blood, obtained 28 days after the second AZD1222 dose. The receptors were gathered from an adult who received the AZD1222 COVID-19 vaccine.

J is TRBJ2-5 and V is TRBV27, with 12 bases identical to TRBD2. V was pared by 4 bases and J by 1 base, with 7 bases of the junction left unmatched. The germline gives CDR1 MNHEY, CDR2 SMNVEV (reference sequence). The CDR3 is 17 residues long. The CDR3 here is CASSSLLAGGPQETQYF. In nucleotides, the CDR3 is TGTGCCAGCAGTTCCCTACTAGCGGGAGGACCCCAAGAGACCCAGTACTTC.

V usage is TRBV6-4 and J usage is TRBJ1-1, with no clear D. There are 13 residues in the CDR3. Per germline, CDR1 MRHNA and CDR2 SNTAGT. The germline V and J ends were trimmed by 8 bases and 1 base, with 11 bases remaining between them. The CDR3 sequence is CASSREGNTEAFF. The CDR3 nucleotides read TGTGCCAGCTCCCGGGAGGGGAACACTGAAGCTTTCTTT.

The chain recombines TRBV18 with TRBJ1-2; D is ambiguous. Trimming took off 3 bases at V and 8 bases at J, with 10 bases between the two ends. The CDR3 covers 12 residues. Germline V lookup: CDR1 KGHSH, CDR2 LQKENI. The CDR3 reads CASSPLVEGYTF. In nucleotides, the CDR3 is TGTGCCAGCTCACCTTTGGTGGAAGGCTACACCTTC.

The chain has TRBV3-1 (or the pseudogene TRBV3-2) and TRBJ2-1, with a tentative D call TRBD2 (5 bases). V gave up 0 bases and J gave up 1 base, with 16 bases separating them. The CDR3 totals 18 residues. Germline CDR1 is LGHDT and CDR2 is YNNKEL (reference sequence). The CDR3 DNA reads TGTGCCAGCAGCCAAGAATGGGAAGCGACGGGGTCCTACAATGAGCAGTTCTTC. It specifies CASSQEWEATGSYNEQFF.

The chain uses TRBV2 and TRBJ2-7; D may be TRBD1 (6 bases). Trimming removed 7 bases at V and 5 bases at J, with 12 bases between. This CDR3 region has 12 residues. Germline lookup yields CDR1 SNHLY and CDR2 FYNNEI. The CDR3 loop is CASTKDRNEQYF. The CDR3 DNA is TGTGCCAGCACTAAAGACAGGAACGAGCAGTACTTC.

The V call is TRBV28, the J call TRBJ2-1; D unclear. The CDR3 extends over 13 amino acids. The germline V gene encodes CDR1 MDHEN and CDR2 SYDVKM. In nucleotides, the CDR3 is TGTGCAGTGTTCTCCCCTCGAGGAAATGAGCAGTTCTTC. Amino acids: CAVFSPRGNEQFF.

The V call is TRBV2, the J call TRBJ2-5; unclear D gene. The CDR3 extends over 11 amino acids. CDR1 SNHLY and CDR2 FYNNEI come from the germline V gene. With 2 bases removed from V and 5 bases from J, the gap between germline ends came to 3 bases. CDR3: CASSEYETQYF. CDR3 DNA sequence: TGTGCCAGCAGTGAATATGAGACCCAGTACTTC.

This clone was seen more than once but under ten times. The rearrangement uses TRBV2 and TRBJ1-3; unclear D gene. V gave up 6 bases and J gave up 0 bases, with 12 bases separating them. Germline CDR1 SNHLY, CDR2 FYNNEI. This CDR3 contains 15 residues. The CDR3 region has the DNA TGTGCCAGCAGGACTGGGATTTTCTCTGGAAACACCATATATTTT. Protein: CASRTGIFSGNTIYF.

The chain's CDR3 is CAMQAGGTGELFF. The DNA of the CDR3 is TGTGCCATGCAGGCAGGGGGTACCGGGGAGCTGTTTTTT. V and J are TRBV10-3 and TRBJ2-2; 7 bases align to TRBD1. The V gene's germline CDR1 is ENHRY and CDR2 SYGVKD. The length of the CDR3 is 13 residues. Trimming removed 9 bases from V and 5 bases from J; junction bases left unmatched: 6.

The chain recombines TRBV9 with TRBJ2-5, with 7 bases aligning to TRBD1. The germline V gene has CDR1 SGDLS and CDR2 YYNGEE. J gave up 5 bases and V 0 bases, and 7 bases lay outside the gene matches. The CDR3 is made up of 15 amino acids. The CDR3 DNA reads TGTGCCAGCAGCGTAGGTGACAGGGTGGTCGAGACCCAGTACTTC. This encodes CASSVGDRVVETQYF.

Here the CDR3 reads CASSQEGSGGGNSPLHF. The CDR3 coding sequence is TGCGCCAGCAGCCAAGAGGGATCGGGGGGAGGGAATTCACCCCTCCACTTT. This chain uses TRBV4-1 with TRBJ1-6, with a possible D match to TRBD1 (5 bases). The germline V and J ends were trimmed by 0 bases and 7 bases, with 16 bases remaining between them. This CDR3 spans 17 amino acids. Germline CDR1 MGHRA, CDR2 YSYEKL.

The rearrangement joins TRBV15 to TRBJ1-6; a weak D match, TRBD1 (5 bases). This CDR3 spans 14 amino acids. Germline lookup yields CDR1 LNHNV and CDR2 YYDKDF (reference sequence). Trimming pared 1 base from V and 9 bases from J, leaving 10 bases between. The CDR3 coding sequence is TGTGCCACCAGCAGAGTTGGGGGGGGTTCACCCCTCCACTTT. The encoded protein is CATSRVGGGSPLHF.

The rearrangement joins TRBV3-1 (or the pseudogene TRBV3-2) to TRBJ1-6; no definite D call. V was trimmed by 2 bases and J by 5 bases, leaving 16 bases between them. There are 17 residues in the CDR3. The germline V gene encodes CDR1 LGHDT and CDR2 YNNKEL (reference sequence). The chain's CDR3 is CASSQKGGSLDNSPLHF. The CDR3 DNA reads TGTGCCAGCAGCCAAAAAGGCGGGTCTTTGGATAATTCACCCCTCCACTTT.

The chain couples TRBV3-1 (or the pseudogene TRBV3-2) to TRBJ1-3; D remains ambiguous. Between the trimmed V and J ends, which lost 2 bases and 3 bases, there was a span of 5 bases. The germline CDR1 and CDR2 sequences are LGHDT and YNNKEL (reference sequence). CDR3 length: 13 amino acids. This chain's CDR3 is CASSQTSGNTIYF. The CDR3 coding sequence is TGTGCCAGCAGCCAAACCAGTGGAAACACCATATATTTT.

J is TRBJ1-5 and V is TRBV18; D is perhaps TRBD1 (5 bases). Per germline, CDR1 KGHSH and CDR2 LQKENI. The CDR3 totals 16 residues. V gave up 5 bases and J gave up 7 bases, with 21 bases separating them. The CDR3 sequence is CASSSVGPSRGQPQHF. In DNA, the CDR3 is TGTGCCAGCTCATCCGTGGGACCCTCGCGGGGACAGCCCCAGCATTTT.

The genes are TRBV28 and TRBJ2-5, with D perhaps matching TRBD1 (5 bases). Germline CDR1 and CDR2: MDHEN and SYDVKM. The CDR3 extends over 14 amino acids. V dropped 6 bases and J dropped 7 bases, with 18 bases sitting between them. CDR3 nucleotide sequence: TGTGCCAGCAGCCCCCCTTTAGGGGCCGGGACCCAGTACTTC. This sequence encodes CASSPPLGAGTQYF.

This rearrangement joins TRBV9 to TRBJ1-5; D gene ambiguous. V lost 0 bases and J lost 6, with 4 bases in between. Germline values: CDR1 SGDLS, CDR2 YYNGEE. This CDR3 has 12 amino acids. The CDR3 DNA is TGTGCCAGCAGCGTAGTTGGTCAGCCCCAGCATTTT. Amino acids: CASSVVGQPQHF.

The rearrangement links TRBV9 to TRBJ1-1, with 7 bases matching TRBD1. Germline CDR1 is SGDLS and CDR2 is YYNGEE. This CDR3 has 15 amino acids. Trimming at V came to 4 bases and at J to 1 base, leaving 7 bases not matched to a gene. As DNA, the CDR3 is TGTGCCAGCAGCCAGACAGGGACCCGGAACACTGAAGCTTTCTTT. Translating it yields CASSQTGTRNTEAFF.

The V and J genes are TRBV5-4 and TRBJ1-6; TRBD1 matches 7 bases. The CDR3 is made up of 17 amino acids. The ends lost 0 bases at V and 4 bases at J; junction bases unmatched: 7. From germline, CDR1 is SGHNT and CDR2 YYREEE (reference sequence). The CDR3 sequence is CASSLGPAGGYNSPLHF. In nucleotides, the CDR3 is TGTGCCAGCAGCTTGGGTCCCGCAGGGGGTTATAATTCACCCCTCCACTTT. Together with reference TRBV5-4 and TRBJ1-6, the CDR3 gives the full variable domain: ETGVTQSPTHLIKTRGQQVTLRCSSQSGHNTVSWYQQALGQGPQFIFQYYREEENGRGNFPPRFSGLQFPNYSSELNVNALELDDSALYLCASSLGPAGGYNSPLHFGNGTRLTVT.

This clone has only one observation. The genes are TRBV29-1 and TRBJ1-1; D gene unclear. Trimming removed 6 bases from V and 4 bases from J, with 9 bases in between. CDR1 and CDR2 (germline): SQVTM, ANQGSEA. This CDR3 is 11 amino acids long. CDR3 sequence reads: CSVGSTTEAFF. The CDR3 bases are TGCAGCGTGGGGTCTACCACTGAAGCTTTCTTT.

The rearrangement uses TRBV7-2 and TRBJ2-7, with D perhaps being TRBD1 or TRBD2 (5 bases each). Germline CDR1 and CDR2: SGHTA and FQGNSA. Trimming took off 2 bases at V and 3 bases at J, with 11 bases between the two ends. CDR3 length: 14 amino acids. CDR3 sequence (DNA): TGTGCCAGCAGCTTAAACGAGGGGCGCTACGAGCAGTACTTC. This gives the protein CASSLNEGRYEQYF.

The chain uses TRBV29-1 and TRBJ1-1; D is ambiguous. Germline lookup yields CDR1 SQVTM and CDR2 ANQGSEA. V gave up 7 bases and J gave up 2 bases, with 17 bases separating them. CDR3 size: 14 residues. The CDR3 nucleotides are TGCAGCGCCATGTGGGGTGGCAGAAACACTGAAGCTTTCTTT. Translation gives CSAMWGGRNTEAFF.

The CDR3 DNA reads TGCGCCAGCAGCCCCAAAGCGTCCGGATACCAGCCCCAGCATTTT. Its protein is CASSPKASGYQPQHF. The V and J genes are TRBV4-1 and TRBJ1-5; D not resolved. Germline CDR1 and CDR2: MGHRA and YSYEKL. This CDR3 comprises 15 residues. The germline V and J ends were trimmed by 4 bases and 7 bases, with 17 bases remaining between them.

The chain couples TRBV10-2 to TRBJ1-2; D perhaps matches TRBD1 (6 bases). V lost 2 bases, J lost 5 bases, and 15 bases lay in between. In germline, CDR1 is WSHSY, CDR2 SAAADI. The CDR3 spans 15 residues. CDR3 amino acids: CASSEIGGARYGYTF. The DNA of the CDR3 is TGCGCCAGCAGTGAGATTGGGGGGGCGAGGTATGGCTACACCTTC.

The chain is built from TRBV30 and TRBJ1-1, with D uncertain. This CDR3 spans 13 amino acids. The V end was cut by 7 bases, the J end by 0 bases, with 12 bases between. Per germline, CDR1 GTSNPN and CDR2 SVGIG (reference sequence). CDR3 in DNA: TGTGCCTATACTACGGGTATGAACACTGAAGCTTTCTTT. Translation: CAYTTGMNTEAFF.

The chain combines TRBV28 with TRBJ2-1, with 11 bases fitting TRBD2. V shed 6 bases and J 4 bases; nucleotides not matched to a gene: 5. The CDR3 runs to 15 residues. Per germline, CDR1 MDHEN and CDR2 SYDVKM. The CDR3 sequence: CASRGGTSGYNEQFF. DNA of the CDR3: TGTGCCAGCAGGGGTGGGACTAGCGGATACAATGAGCAGTTCTTC.

The chain carries TRBV5-1 and TRBJ2-7; D tentatively fits TRBD1 or TRBD2 (6 bases each). The CDR3 consists of 14 residues. The V end was cut by 4 bases, the J end by 0 bases, with 11 bases between. The germline V gene encodes CDR1 SGHRS and CDR2 YFSETQ. The CDR3 sequence: CASSPGGLSYEQYF. The DNA for the CDR3 is TGCGCCAGCAGCCCCGGGGGCCTCTCCTACGAGCAGTACTTC.

This clone is medium-sized within its sample. J is TRBJ1-6 and V is TRBV27; no firm D call. The CDR3 runs to 13 residues. Germline loops: CDR1 MNHEY, CDR2 SMNVEV (reference sequence). V shed 9 bases and J shed 7 bases, with 13 bases lying between them. CDR3 sequence (DNA): TGTGCCAGTTCCTACAAACTCAATTCACCCCTCCACTTT. It encodes CASSYKLNSPLHF.

V is TRBV4-1 and J is TRBJ1-1, with D possibly matching TRBD1 (6 bases). There are 14 residues in the CDR3. CDR1 is MGHRA and CDR2 is YSYEKL in the germline V gene. The germline V and J ends were trimmed by 4 bases and 4 bases, with 13 bases remaining between them. This CDR3 is CASSPFEGGTEAFF. The CDR3 bases are TGCGCCAGCAGCCCCTTTGAGGGGGGCACTGAAGCTTTCTTT.

The gene calls are TRBV3-1 (or the pseudogene TRBV3-2) and TRBJ2-1; D uncertain. This CDR3 is 12 amino acids long. Germline CDR1 is LGHDT and CDR2 is YNNKEL (reference sequence). V was shortened by 0 bases and J by 6 bases, with 3 bases between the two germline ends. CDR3 coding DNA: TGTGCCAGCAGCCAAGAAGGCAATGAGCAGTTCTTC. The encoded protein is CASSQEGNEQFF.

The V call is TRBV6-5, the J call TRBJ2-1; D ambiguous. CDR1 and CDR2 (germline): MNHEY, SVGAGI. CDR3 length equals 11 residues. V shed 8 bases and J shed 6 bases, with 8 bases lying between them. The CDR3 is CASLDVNEQFF. In DNA form, the CDR3 reads TGTGCCAGCTTGGATGTCAATGAGCAGTTCTTC.